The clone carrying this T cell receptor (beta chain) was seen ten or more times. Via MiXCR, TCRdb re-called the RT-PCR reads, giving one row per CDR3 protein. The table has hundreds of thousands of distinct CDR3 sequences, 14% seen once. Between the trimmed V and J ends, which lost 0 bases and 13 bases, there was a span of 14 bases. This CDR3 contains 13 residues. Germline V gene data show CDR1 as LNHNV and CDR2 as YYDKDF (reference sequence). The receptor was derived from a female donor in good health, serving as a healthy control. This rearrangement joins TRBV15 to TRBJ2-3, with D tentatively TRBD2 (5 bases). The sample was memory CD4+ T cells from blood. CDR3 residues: CATSRETLSGKYF. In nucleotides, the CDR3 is TGTGCCACCAGCAGAGAAACTCTATCGGGGAAGTATTTT.